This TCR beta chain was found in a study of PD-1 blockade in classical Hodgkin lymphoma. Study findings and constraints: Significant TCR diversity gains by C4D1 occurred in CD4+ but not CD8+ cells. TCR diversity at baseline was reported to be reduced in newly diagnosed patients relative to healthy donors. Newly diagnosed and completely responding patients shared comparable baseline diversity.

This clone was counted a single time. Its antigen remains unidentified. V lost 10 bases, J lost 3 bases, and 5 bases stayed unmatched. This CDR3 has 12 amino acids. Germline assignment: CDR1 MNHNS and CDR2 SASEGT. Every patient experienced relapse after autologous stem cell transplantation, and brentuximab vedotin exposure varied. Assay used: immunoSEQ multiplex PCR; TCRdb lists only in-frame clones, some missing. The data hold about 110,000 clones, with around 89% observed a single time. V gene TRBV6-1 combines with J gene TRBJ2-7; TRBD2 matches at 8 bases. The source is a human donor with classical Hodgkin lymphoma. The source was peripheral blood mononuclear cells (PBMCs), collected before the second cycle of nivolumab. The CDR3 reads CATREGLYEQYF. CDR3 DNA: TGTGCCACCCGGGAGGGCCTCTACGAGCAGTACTTC.